A single sample gave rise to the 15 T cell receptor beta chains below, sequenced in a study of T-cell reconstitution after alpha-beta-depleted transplantation in children. The library targeted TCRbeta and was prepared with unique molecular identifiers. TCRdb recomputed calls from the PCR reads with MiXCR, one row per CDR3 protein. The top ten hold about 0.79% of the sample, which has hundreds of thousands of distinct CDR3 sequences, about 12% seen once. Sequenced here: PBMCs, sampled before TCRalphabeta/CD19-depleted stem cell transplant. These TCRs come from a girl aged 2 to 9 with congenital amegakaryocytic thrombocytopenia, due to receive a stem cell transplant.

This chain connects TRBV18 to TRBJ1-4; TRBD1 aligns across 9 bases. CDR1 is KGHSH, CDR2 LQKENI, per germline. Losses at the gene ends were 5 bases for V and 8 bases for J; bases not matched to a gene: 15. This CDR3 is built from 17 residues. The CDR3 protein is CASSSGQGPVSNEKLFF. In nucleotides, the CDR3 is TGTGCCAGCTCATCCGGACAGGGGCCGGTTTCAAACGAAAAACTGTTTTTT.

V usage is TRBV20-1 and J usage is TRBJ2-2, with D perhaps being TRBD1 or TRBD2 (5 bases each). The germline V and J ends were trimmed by 1 base and 3 bases, with 18 bases remaining between them. The CDR3 contains 17 residues. Germline lookup yields CDR1 DFQATT and CDR2 SNEGSKA (reference sequence). The CDR3 loop reads CSARGRVPGRDTGELFF. CDR3 in DNA: TGCAGTGCTAGAGGACGAGTTCCAGGGCGGGACACCGGGGAGCTGTTTTTT.

This clonotype was counted at least ten times. The J gene is TRBJ2-2, the V gene TRBV20-1, with a tentative D call TRBD1 (5 bases). The germline V gene has CDR1 DFQATT and CDR2 SNEGSKA (reference sequence). V dropped 3 bases and J dropped 2 bases, with 10 bases sitting between them. The CDR3 is made up of 14 amino acids. The CDR3 nucleotides are TGCAGTGCTAGGAGGCAGGGAAACACCGGGGAGCTGTTTTTT. Protein product: CSARRQGNTGELFF.

As regards this clonotype: A read error is possible here, since a much larger clone lies one base away. The chain combines TRBV5-1 with TRBJ2-7; possibly TRBD2 for D (6 bases). The CDR3 runs to 14 residues. The germline V gene has CDR1 SGHRS and CDR2 YFSETQ. CDR3 DNA sequence: TGCGCCAGCGGCTTGGGGGGAGGCCCCAGCGAGCAGTACTTC. It specifies CASGLGGGPSEQYF.

This chain links TRBV5-1 with TRBJ2-5; D gene uncertain. Germline values: CDR1 SGHRS, CDR2 YFSETQ. The CDR3 sequence is 14 residues long. Between the trimmed V and J ends, which lost 4 bases and 5 bases, there was a span of 15 bases. The CDR3 region has the DNA TGCGCCAGCAGCGAGAACCCGTTTAGGGAGACCCAGTACTTC. Encoded protein: CASSENPFRETQYF.

The table lists this clonotype with a few counts. The genes are TRBV12-3 or TRBV12-4 and TRBJ2-3, with 14 bases matching TRBD2. The junction had 2 bases not matched to a gene; V was cut back by 5 bases and J by 4 bases. The CDR3 covers 15 residues. CDR3 in DNA: TGTGCCAGCAGTCGACTAGCGGGAGGGGCAGATACGCAGTATTTT. Translation gives CASSRLAGGADTQYF.

This clonotype appeared many times. V gene TRBV28 combines with J gene TRBJ2-7, with TRBD2 identical over 9 bases. The CDR3 length is 15 residues. J was trimmed by 5 bases and V by 2 bases; bases with no gene match: 7. Germline values: CDR1 MDHEN, CDR2 SYDVKM. In nucleotides, the CDR3 is TGTGCCAGCAGTTTACAGCGGGAGGTGGATGACGAGCAGTACTTC. Translated: CASSLQREVDDEQYF.

The chain has TRBV4-1 and TRBJ2-1; perhaps D is TRBD1 or TRBD2 (5 bases each). Trimming shortened V by 0 bases and J by 6 bases, and 12 bases separated the two germline ends. CDR1 MGHRA and CDR2 YSYEKL come from the germline V gene. CDR3 length equals 15 residues. The chain's CDR3 is CASSQDEGSGNEQFF. The CDR3 bases are TGCGCCAGCAGCCAAGATGAGGGGTCAGGCAATGAGCAGTTCTTC.

This chain joins TRBV20-1 and TRBJ2-2; D is unresolved. The V gene's germline CDR1 is DFQATT and CDR2 SNEGSKA (reference sequence). V lost 4 bases and J 4 bases, leaving 10 bases between the germline ends. The CDR3 is 13 amino acids. The DNA of the CDR3 is TGCAGTGCTATTCGGCTTTTCACCGGGGAGCTGTTTTTT. Protein: CSAIRLFTGELFF.

This clonotype was seen a handful of times. The chain joins TRBV5-1 to TRBJ2-3, with a tentative D call TRBD2 (5 bases). The CDR3 sequence is 12 residues long. The germline V gene has CDR1 SGHRS and CDR2 YFSETQ. V lost 4 bases to trimming and J lost 6 bases, with 9 bases between them. The CDR3: CASSPERDTQYF. As DNA, the CDR3 is TGCGCCAGCAGCCCCGAGCGGGATACGCAGTATTTT.

This clonotype was seen repeatedly, ten times or more. J is TRBJ2-3 and V is TRBV20-1, with 10 bases matching TRBD1. V shed 6 bases, J shed 4 bases, and the junction held 13 bases outside the gene matches. CDR1 is DFQATT, CDR2 SNEGSKA, per germline (reference sequence). This CDR3 has 16 residues. CDR3 sequence reads: CSAEETGGEGADTQYF. In DNA form, the CDR3 reads TGCAGTGCGGAGGAGACAGGGGGCGAGGGCGCAGATACGCAGTATTTT.

The genes are TRBV11-2 and TRBJ2-7; no clear D. The CDR3 sequence is 15 residues long. The V gene lost 6 bases and the J gene lost 0 bases, with 15 bases spanning the gap. Germline CDR1 and CDR2: SGHAT and FQNNGV. CDR3: CASRSIRASSYEQYF. The CDR3 bases are TGTGCCAGCAGGTCCATTCGGGCTAGCTCCTACGAGCAGTACTTC.

This clonotype has at least ten counts. The chain uses TRBV11-2 and TRBJ2-7; D call uncertain. V lost 0 bases and J lost 2, with 8 bases in between. The CDR3 extends over 14 amino acids. Germline V gene sequence: CDR1 SGHAT, CDR2 FQNNGV. The CDR3 DNA sequence: TGTGCCAGCAGCTTAGATCGCGTGGCCTACGAGCAGTACTTC. Protein sequence: CASSLDRVAYEQYF.

Note on this clonotype: Being one base from a much bigger clone, this may be a read error. The chain couples TRBV6-1 to TRBJ2-7, with a tentative D call TRBD2 (6 bases). CDR1 MNHNS and CDR2 SASEGT come from the germline V gene. The CDR3 is 15 residues long. Here the CDR3 reads CASTQGIAAAYEQHF. The CDR3 region has the DNA TGTGCCAGCACCCAAGGGATAGCGGCAGCCTACGAGCAGCACTTC.

This clonotype was seen more than once but under ten times. V gene TRBV4-2 combines with J gene TRBJ1-1; tentative D call: TRBD1 (5 bases). Germline V gives CDR1 LGHNA, CDR2 YNFKEQ. The CDR3 contains 15 residues. Between the trimmed V and J ends, which lost 4 bases and 3 bases, there was a span of 15 bases. The chain's CDR3 is CASSLGLGRDTEAFF. Written as DNA, the CDR3 is TGTGCCAGCAGCCTAGGACTGGGGCGGGACACTGAAGCTTTCTTT.